One and the same sample provided the 14 T cell receptor beta chains below, sequenced in a study of T cells in Graves' hyperthyroidism and ophthalmopathy. Template material for amplifying TCR beta CDR3 regions consisted of RNA transcripts. An initial round of RT-PCR targeting the TCR CDR3 relied on the HTBI primer set. TCRdb re-derived calls from the multiplex PCR reads in MiXCR, one entry per CDR3 protein. The sample records around 440,000 distinct CDR3 sequences, 15% to 17% being singletons. The sample was blood. The receptors were gathered from a woman younger than 35 with Graves' hyperthyroidism.

Regarding this clonotype: It may be a read error: a sequence one base away is much more abundant. J is TRBJ2-7 and V is TRBV15; D is possibly TRBD1 (6 bases). CDR1 LNHNV and CDR2 YYDKDF come from the germline V gene (reference sequence). CDR3 length: 14 residues. V lost 1 base and J lost 7, with 14 bases in between. This CDR3 is CATSRGWQGWEQYF. The CDR3 coding sequence is TGTGCCACCAGCAGAGGTTGGCAGGGGTGGGAGCAGTACTTC.

This clonotype was detected many times. V is TRBV20-1 and J is TRBJ1-4; D is uncertain. Germline V CDR1 and CDR2: DFQATT, SNEGSKA (reference sequence). The CDR3 contains 16 residues. Between the trimmed V and J ends, which lost 6 bases and 0 bases, there was a span of 17 bases. CDR3 amino acids: CSAQTGADSTNEKLFF. CDR3 nucleotide sequence: TGCAGTGCCCAAACGGGAGCGGATTCAACTAATGAAAAACTGTTTTTT.

This clonotype was recorded many times. The gene calls are TRBV14 and TRBJ2-5, with 9 positions matching TRBD1. Trimming took 3 bases from V and 4 from J; bases not matched to a gene: 6. This CDR3 region has 15 residues. The germline CDR1 and CDR2 sequences are SGHDN and FVKESK. The CDR3 spells CASSHLRDRVETQYF. The CDR3, as DNA: TGTGCCAGCAGCCATCTCCGGGACAGGGTAGAGACCCAGTACTTC.

This chain uses TRBV19 with TRBJ1-3; D may be TRBD1 (6 bases). CDR1 LNHDA and CDR2 SQIVND come from the germline V gene (reference sequence). This CDR3 is built from 15 residues. V shed 8 bases and J shed 3 bases, with 17 bases lying between them. The CDR3 spells CASRGSGGSGNTIYF. CDR3 coding DNA: TGTGCCAGTCGCGGGTCGGGGGGCAGTGGAAACACCATATATTTT.

There are a few counts of this clonotype. V is TRBV2 and J is TRBJ1-2; tentatively, D is TRBD1 (6 bases). The CDR3 totals 13 residues. With 7 bases removed from V and 6 bases from J, the gap between germline ends came to 15 bases. The V gene's germline CDR1 is SNHLY and CDR2 FYNNEI. The CDR3 DNA reads TGTGCCAGCACCCTAGCGGGGGGCGATGGCTACACCTTC. As protein: CASTLAGGDGYTF.

The sample holds many counts of this clonotype. The chain has TRBV24-1 and TRBJ2-3; 13 bases fit TRBD2. Per germline, CDR1 KGHDR and CDR2 SFDVKD. The CDR3 runs 17 residues. V was clipped by 4 bases and J by 6 bases; unmatched bases: 9. This CDR3 is CATSDPRLAGGSDTQYF. For the CDR3, the DNA is TGTGCCACCAGTGACCCCCGACTAGCGGGAGGTTCGGATACGCAGTATTTT.

The rearrangement joins TRBV4-1 to TRBJ1-6; D ambiguous. V was clipped by 3 bases and J by 7 bases, with 13 bases between them. Germline V gives CDR1 MGHRA, CDR2 YSYEKL. CDR3 length equals 15 residues. CDR3 sequence: CASSQDLSRNSPLHF. CDR3 DNA sequence: TGCGCCAGCAGCCAGGACCTGTCTCGGAATTCACCCCTCCACTTT.

This clonotype was counted ten times or more. The gene calls are TRBV6-1 and TRBJ1-3; D is uncertain. Trimming stripped 0 bases from V and 1 base from J, with 10 bases between. Germline CDR1 and CDR2: MNHNS and SASEGT. This CDR3 region has 16 residues. The CDR3 bases are TGTGCCAGCAGTGAAGCATGGATCTGGTCTGGAAACACCATATATTTT. Amino acids: CASSEAWIWSGNTIYF.

The chain recombines TRBV29-1 with TRBJ2-7; D ambiguous. The CDR3 covers 14 residues. Trimming cost V 1 base and J 2 bases, with 12 bases left between them. Germline V gives CDR1 SQVTM, CDR2 ANQGSEA. The CDR3 loop reads CSVEVWARTYEQYF. CDR3 in DNA: TGCAGCGTTGAAGTCTGGGCCCGCACCTACGAGCAGTACTTC.

This clonotype occurred a few times. The V gene is TRBV10-3, the J gene TRBJ1-3, with TRBD1 as a possible D gene (6 bases). Germline values: CDR1 ENHRY, CDR2 SYGVKD. Trimming left V 3 bases short and J 5 bases short, with 14 bases between. This CDR3 has 15 amino acids. CDR3 in DNA: TGTGCCATCAGTGAATCCCAAGGGGGAAGAAACACCATATATTTT. This sequence encodes CAISESQGGRNTIYF.

About this clonotype: A single base separates this from a much larger clone, so it may be a read error. J is TRBJ1-4 and V is TRBV5-1, with unresolved D. Germline assignment: CDR1 SGHRS and CDR2 YFSETQ. The CDR3 is made up of 15 amino acids. In DNA form, the CDR3 reads TGCGTCAGCTCCCGGGAGAGTGCCGCGGGTGAAAAACTGTTTTTT. Translating gives CVSSRESAAGEKLFF.

This clonotype came up many times. This chain uses TRBV10-3 with TRBJ2-1, with 11 nucleotides matching TRBD2. Germline CDR1 reads ENHRY; CDR2 reads SYGVKD. The CDR3 runs to 15 residues. J was trimmed by 9 bases and V by 4 bases; bases with no gene match: 8. The CDR3 sequence is CAISARLAGWGEQFF. CDR3 nucleotides: TGTGCCATCAGTGCAAGACTAGCGGGATGGGGTGAGCAGTTCTTC.

This clonotype has only a few counts. The gene calls are TRBV27 and TRBJ2-4; D uncertain. CDR1 and CDR2 from the germline V gene are MNHEY and SMNVEV (reference sequence). V gave up 4 bases and J gave up 9 bases, with 16 bases separating them. The CDR3 has 14 residues. For the CDR3, the DNA is TGTGCCAGCAGTTCCATTAATGCGGTTAGCATTCAGTACTTC. Translation: CASSSINAVSIQYF.

CDR3 amino acids: CASSWKLEGKLFF. The CDR3 nucleotides are TGTGCCAGCAGTTGGAAGTTGGAGGGAAAACTGTTTTTT. The chain recombines TRBV6-5 with TRBJ1-4; D is uncertain. CDR3 length equals 13 residues. The ends were cut back, 4 bases at V and 10 bases at J, with 13 bases in the middle. The germline gives CDR1 MNHEY, CDR2 SVGAGI.